These 2 T cell receptor beta chains originate from one sample sequenced in a study of cytotoxic CD8 clonotypes in ibrutinib-treated CLL. This table comes from immunoSEQ multiplex PCR, and its TCRdb copy is limited to in-frame clones, with some not included. Of more than 200,000 clones in the sample, 70% are singletons; the top ten hold over 15%. The specimen comprised PBMCs, sampled after 24 months of ibrutinib treatment. The source is a human donor with chronic lymphocytic leukemia.

This clone was seen just once. The rearrangement uses TRBV19 and TRBJ2-2, with D unresolved. V was cut by 9 bases and J by 3 bases, with 8 bases left in between. Germline CDR1 reads LNHDA; CDR2 reads SQIVND (reference sequence). CDR3 length: 12 residues. The CDR3 sequence: CASRRDTGELFF. The CDR3 bases are TGTGCCAGCCGTAGGGACACCGGGGAGCTGTTTTTT.

This chain connects TRBV7-9 to TRBJ1-2; TRBD1 matches 7 bases. Germline CDR1 SEHNR, CDR2 FQNEAQ (reference sequence). The CDR3 sequence is 14 residues long. J lost 8 bases, V lost 2 bases, and 8 bases had no gene match. The CDR3 sequence: CASSLRTGDRGYTF. The CDR3 nucleotides are TGTGCCAGCAGCTTAAGAACAGGGGATAGGGGCTACACCTTC.